A selection of T cell receptor beta chains follows, all from one sample in a study of CD8 T cells in Susac syndrome. TCRdb analysed the immunoSEQ multiplex PCR reads with MiXCR anew, one entry per CDR3 protein. The sample includes approximately 160,000 distinct CDR3 sequences, approximately 93% seen only once; the top ten take about 0.089%. Sequencing was performed on CD4+ T cells from PBMCs. These receptors were obtained from a human donor with multiple sclerosis. CDR3s include the opening cysteine and the closing phenylalanine or tryptophan. The D gene is left open where the match is weak. Expanded clones get a size class; other rows say once, few or many, or leave the size out.

CDR3 DNA: TGCGCCAGCAGCATTGGAGGCGTGCGCTACACCTTC
CDR3 protein: CASSIGGVRYTF
D gene: -
J gene: TRBJ1-2
clone size: -
V gene: TRBV5-1
CDR3 length: 12

CDR3 DNA: TGTGCCAGCAGAAGATACAGGGAAAGCTCCTACAATGAGCAGTTCTTC
CDR3 protein: CASRRYRESSYNEQFF
D gene: -
J gene: TRBJ2-1
clone size: -
V gene: TRBV3-1
CDR3 length: 16

CDR3 DNA: TGTGCCAGCAGCGTAGGACTAGCGGGGAGCTCCTACGAGCAGTACTTC
CDR3 protein: CASSVGLAGSSYEQYF
D gene: TRBD2
J gene: TRBJ2-7
clone size: -
V gene: TRBV9
CDR3 length: 16

CDR3 DNA: TGTGCCAGCAGCGACGTTAGCAATCAGCCCCAGCATTTT
CDR3 protein: CASSDVSNQPQHF
D gene: -
J gene: TRBJ1-5
clone size: once
V gene: TRBV6-1
CDR3 length: 13

CDR3 DNA: TGTGCCAGCAAACTAGCGGGACCCCACAATGAGCAGTTCTTC
CDR3 protein: CASKLAGPHNEQFF
D gene: TRBD2
J gene: TRBJ2-1
clone size: -
V gene: TRBV10-3
CDR3 length: 14

CDR3 DNA: TGCAGCGTTCGTGAAAAGTGGGCGGCAGAGCAGTACTTC
CDR3 protein: CSVREKWAAEQYF
D gene: -
J gene: TRBJ2-7
clone size: once
V gene: TRBV29-1
CDR3 length: 13

CDR3 DNA: TGTGCCAGCAGCTTTCTAGGACAGGGGATGTTGGATACGCAGTATTTT
CDR3 protein: CASSFLGQGMLDTQYF
D gene: TRBD1
J gene: TRBJ2-3
clone size: -
V gene: TRBV7-9
CDR3 length: 16

CDR3 DNA: TGCAGCGTTGACTTTCTGCCTCCAAGTGAGACCACTGAAGCTTTCTTT
CDR3 protein: CSVDFLPPSETTEAFF
D gene: -
J gene: TRBJ1-1
clone size: -
V gene: TRBV29-1
CDR3 length: 16

CDR3 DNA: TGTGCCAGCACCTGGGGGCCGGGACCCCAAGAGACCCAGTACTTC
CDR3 protein: CASTWGPGPQETQYF
D gene: -
J gene: TRBJ2-5
clone size: -
V gene: TRBV7-7
CDR3 length: 15

CDR3 DNA: TGCGCCAGCAGTCTCGCGGTGGTCACGGCCAAAAACATTCAGTACTTC
CDR3 protein: CASSLAVVTAKNIQYF
D gene: -
J gene: TRBJ2-4
clone size: -
V gene: TRBV23-1
CDR3 length: 16

CDR3 DNA: TGTGCCAGCAGCTTAGGGACCGGAAGAAGCTCCTACAATGAGCAGTTCTTC
CDR3 protein: CASSLGTGRSSYNEQFF
D gene: -
J gene: TRBJ2-1
clone size: -
V gene: TRBV7-9
CDR3 length: 17

CDR3 DNA: TGCGCCAGCAAGGCAGGTGAGGAAGGCTACACCTTC
CDR3 protein: CASKAGEEGYTF
D gene: -
J gene: TRBJ1-2
clone size: once
V gene: TRBV5-1
CDR3 length: 12

CDR3 DNA: TGTGCCAGCAGCTTAGGACAGGGCTACTACGAGCAGTACTTC
CDR3 protein: CASSLGQGYYEQYF
D gene: TRBD1
J gene: TRBJ2-7
clone size: -
V gene: TRBV7-9
CDR3 length: 14

CDR3 DNA: TGTGCCAGTAGTAGGGACAGGGGCTACGAGCAGTACTTC
CDR3 protein: CASSRDRGYEQYF
D gene: TRBD1
J gene: TRBJ2-7
clone size: -
V gene: TRBV19
CDR3 length: 13

CDR3 DNA: TGTGCCACCAGCAGAGATGAGTATGGCTACACCTTC
CDR3 protein: CATSRDEYGYTF
D gene: -
J gene: TRBJ1-2
clone size: -
V gene: TRBV15
CDR3 length: 12

CDR3 DNA: TGTGCCACCAGTGGCCCGCCGCATCACACTGAAGCTTTCTTT
CDR3 protein: CATSGPPHHTEAFF
D gene: -
J gene: TRBJ1-1
clone size: -
V gene: TRBV24-1
CDR3 length: 14

CDR3 DNA: TGTGCCTGGAGTAGGAACTCTGGGGCCAACGTCCTGACTTTC
CDR3 protein: CAWSRNSGANVLTF
D gene: -
J gene: TRBJ2-6
clone size: -
V gene: TRBV30
CDR3 length: 14

CDR3 DNA: TGTGCCAGCACCACCGGGCCCGGCTATGGCTACACCTTC
CDR3 protein: CASTTGPGYGYTF
D gene: -
J gene: TRBJ1-2
clone size: -
V gene: TRBV9
CDR3 length: 13

CDR3 DNA: TGTGCCAGCAGTTTCAATCGGGGAAACACCATATATTTT
CDR3 protein: CASSFNRGNTIYF
D gene: -
J gene: TRBJ1-3
clone size: -
V gene: TRBV6-5
CDR3 length: 13

CDR3 DNA: TGCAGCGTGGCAGGGGGTGGAGAGACCCAGTACTTC
CDR3 protein: CSVAGGGETQYF
D gene: TRBD1
J gene: TRBJ2-5
clone size: -
V gene: TRBV29-1
CDR3 length: 12

CDR3 DNA: TGTGCCAGCAGTCCCCTAGCGGGCCCCACCGGGGAGCTGTTTTTT
CDR3 protein: CASSPLAGPTGELFF
D gene: TRBD2
J gene: TRBJ2-2
clone size: -
V gene: TRBV12-3/TRBV12-4
CDR3 length: 15

CDR3 DNA: TGTGCCAGCAGTCTCCCGGGACAGGGCCCCTACGAGCAGTACTTC
CDR3 protein: CASSLPGQGPYEQYF
D gene: TRBD1
J gene: TRBJ2-7
clone size: once
V gene: TRBV28
CDR3 length: 15

CDR3 DNA: TGTGCCAGCAGTGACCCTCAGACAGGGGCCTTTGAAGCTTTCTTT
CDR3 protein: CASSDPQTGAFEAFF
D gene: TRBD1
J gene: TRBJ1-1
clone size: -
V gene: TRBV6-2/TRBV6-3
CDR3 length: 15

CDR3 DNA: TGTGCCAGCAGTGAGACTAGCGGGAACTCCGGGGAGCTGTTTTTT
CDR3 protein: CASSETSGNSGELFF
D gene: TRBD2
J gene: TRBJ2-2
clone size: -
V gene: TRBV2
CDR3 length: 15

CDR3 DNA: TGTGCCAGCAGACGACAGGGGGCGCCTACTGATACGCAGTATTTT
CDR3 protein: CASRRQGAPTDTQYF
D gene: TRBD1
J gene: TRBJ2-3
clone size: -
V gene: TRBV5-6
CDR3 length: 15

CDR3 DNA: TGCGCCAGCAGCGGTAGCGGATTGTACCAAGAGACCCAGTACTTC
CDR3 protein: CASSGSGLYQETQYF
D gene: -
J gene: TRBJ2-5
clone size: -
V gene: TRBV5-1
CDR3 length: 15

CDR3 DNA: TGTGCCAGCAGTGGGGGGGACGGTAGGAGCAATCAGCCCCAGCATTTT
CDR3 protein: CASSGGDGRSNQPQHF
D gene: -
J gene: TRBJ1-5
clone size: -
V gene: TRBV2
CDR3 length: 16

CDR3 DNA: TGTGCCAGCAGCCAAGTAACCAGGTCCTACGAGCAGTACTTC
CDR3 protein: CASSQVTRSYEQYF
D gene: -
J gene: TRBJ2-7
clone size: -
V gene: TRBV3-1
CDR3 length: 14

CDR3 DNA: TGTGCCAGCGTCGGGGGGGGGTCCTCCGAGCAGTACTTC
CDR3 protein: CASVGGGSSEQYF
D gene: TRBD2
J gene: TRBJ2-7
clone size: -
V gene: TRBV18
CDR3 length: 13

CDR3 DNA: TGTGCCAGCAGTTACTCCGTGGGGCGAGGCACTGAAGCTTTCTTT
CDR3 protein: CASSYSVGRGTEAFF
D gene: -
J gene: TRBJ1-1
clone size: -
V gene: TRBV6-5
CDR3 length: 15

CDR3 DNA: TGTGCCAGCCGTATCTCCGGGCGGGCCTCCTACAATGAGCAGTTCTTC
CDR3 protein: CASRISGRASYNEQFF
D gene: -
J gene: TRBJ2-1
clone size: -
V gene: TRBV13
CDR3 length: 16

CDR3 DNA: TGTGCCTGGAGCTCCGGCCCTAGCGGGAGCACAGATACGCAGTATTTT
CDR3 protein: CAWSSGPSGSTDTQYF
D gene: TRBD2
J gene: TRBJ2-3
clone size: -
V gene: TRBV30
CDR3 length: 16

CDR3 DNA: TGTGCCAGCAGCTTAGAACCACCATTTACAGATACGCAGTATTTT
CDR3 protein: CASSLEPPFTDTQYF
D gene: -
J gene: TRBJ2-3
clone size: once
V gene: TRBV7-2
CDR3 length: 15

CDR3 DNA: TGCAGCTGGGGGGGCATGGGCACTGAAGCTTTCTTT
CDR3 protein: CSWGGMGTEAFF
D gene: -
J gene: TRBJ1-1
clone size: -
V gene: TRBV29-1
CDR3 length: 12

CDR3 DNA: TGCAGCGTTGGTGTCAATGAGCAGTTCTTC
CDR3 protein: CSVGVNEQFF
D gene: -
J gene: TRBJ2-1
clone size: few
V gene: TRBV29-1
CDR3 length: 10

CDR3 DNA: TGCGCCAGCCGTGTTAACACCGCGGGGGAGCAGTACTTC
CDR3 protein: CASRVNTAGEQYF
D gene: -
J gene: TRBJ2-7
clone size: -
V gene: TRBV5-1
CDR3 length: 13

CDR3 DNA: TGTGCCTGGGGGGACAGTTACACTGAAGCTTTCTTT
CDR3 protein: CAWGDSYTEAFF
D gene: TRBD1
J gene: TRBJ1-1
clone size: -
V gene: TRBV30
CDR3 length: 12

CDR3 DNA: TGTGCCAGCAGCGTAGATCCGGGAGGGGGTGAGACCCAGTACTTC
CDR3 protein: CASSVDPGGGETQYF
D gene: TRBD2
J gene: TRBJ2-5
clone size: -
V gene: TRBV9
CDR3 length: 15

CDR3 DNA: TGTGCCAGCAGTTTATTGGGACAGGGAAGCGGCTACACCTTC
CDR3 protein: CASSLLGQGSGYTF
D gene: TRBD1
J gene: TRBJ1-2
clone size: once
V gene: TRBV28
CDR3 length: 14